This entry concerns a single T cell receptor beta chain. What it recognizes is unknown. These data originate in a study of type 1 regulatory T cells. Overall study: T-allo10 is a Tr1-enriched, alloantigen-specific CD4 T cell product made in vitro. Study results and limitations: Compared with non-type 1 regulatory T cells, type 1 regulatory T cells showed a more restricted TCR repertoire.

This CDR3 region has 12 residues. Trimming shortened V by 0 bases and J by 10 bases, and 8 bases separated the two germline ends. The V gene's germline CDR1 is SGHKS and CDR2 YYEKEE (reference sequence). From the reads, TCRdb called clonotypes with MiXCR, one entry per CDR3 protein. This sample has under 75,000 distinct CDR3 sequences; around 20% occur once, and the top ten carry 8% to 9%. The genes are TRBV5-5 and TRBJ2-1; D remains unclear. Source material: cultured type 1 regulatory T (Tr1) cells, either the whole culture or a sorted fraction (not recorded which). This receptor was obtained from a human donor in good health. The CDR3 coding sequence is TGTGCCAGCAGCTTGGCGCCGCGGGAGCAGTTCTTC. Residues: CASSLAPREQFF.